The 5 T cell receptor beta chains below all came from one sample that was sequenced in a study of blood T cell repertoires in COVID-19. Generated by immunoSEQ multiplex PCR, the TCRdb table keeps only in-frame clones and is missing some. The sample records under 200,000 clones, roughly 91% being singletons. Sequenced: peripheral blood. Receptors originate from a man aged 35-49 years with active or convalescent COVID-19.

This chain connects TRBV29-1 to TRBJ2-1; TRBD2 might be the D (5 bases). Germline values: CDR1 SQVTM, CDR2 ANQGSEA. CDR3 size: 15 residues. The V end was cut by 0 bases, the J end by 2 bases, with 11 bases between. CDR3 residues: CSVEDYPGTYNEQFF. CDR3 in DNA: TGCAGCGTTGAAGATTATCCCGGGACCTACAATGAGCAGTTCTTC.

The chain combines TRBV5-4 with TRBJ2-7, with a weak D call TRBD2 (5 bases). Looked up from germline, CDR1 is SGHNT and CDR2 is YYREEE (reference sequence). V shed 7 bases and J shed 0 bases, with 14 bases lying between them. CDR3 length: 14 residues. DNA for the CDR3: TGTGCCAGCCAACGGGATGCGAGCTCCTACGAGCAGTACTTC. Its translation: CASQRDASSYEQYF.

The J gene is TRBJ1-3, the V gene TRBV7-9; TRBD1 matches 10 bases. The CDR3 contains 16 residues. V was clipped by 5 bases and J by 0 bases; unmatched bases: 4. The germline V gene encodes CDR1 SEHNR and CDR2 FQNEAQ (reference sequence). CDR3 protein: CASSPGTGDSGNTIYF. The CDR3 DNA sequence: TGTGCCAGCAGCCCTGGGACAGGGGACTCTGGAAACACCATATATTTT.

CDR3 coding DNA: TGTGCCAGCAGCCCCGGGACTAGCGCACCCTACGAGCAGTACTTC. It encodes CASSPGTSAPYEQYF. The chain joins TRBV11-2 to TRBJ2-7, with 10 bases identical to TRBD2. This CDR3 spans 15 amino acids. From germline, CDR1 is SGHAT and CDR2 FQNNGV. The ends lost 5 bases at V and 2 bases at J; junction bases unmatched: 6.

This clone was seen only a few times. The rearrangement uses TRBV24-1 and TRBJ1-1; the D gene is possibly TRBD1 (5 bases). This CDR3 has 15 amino acids. Germline-derived CDR1 and CDR2 are KGHDR and SFDVKD. Deletions cut 12 bases from V and 4 bases from J, with 23 bases between. In DNA form, the CDR3 reads TGTGCCTTGAGAATCGGGACTCCCAAGAGCACTGAAGCTTTCTTT. Its protein product is CALRIGTPKSTEAFF.